This T cell receptor (beta chain) came from a study of blood T cell repertoires in COVID-19. At the level of the study: Material from acute and convalescent COVID-19 was sourced from the United States, Italy and Spain.

This clone occurred a few times. The CDR3 has 14 residues. Looked up from germline, CDR1 is SGHAT and CDR2 is FQNNGV. With 5 bases clipped from V and 4 bases from J, the junction kept 5 bases outside the gene matches. In the authors' methods: Estimation of nucleated cell counts relied on the amplification of reference gene primers. Here immunoSEQ multiplex PCR was the method, and the copy in TCRdb shows in-frame clones only, minus some. That table furnishes V, J and clone size, whereas the DNA furnished D and trimming. This table has under 250,000 clones, around 90% appearing once. This rearrangement joins TRBV11-2 to TRBJ1-3; 7 nucleotides line up with TRBD1. The sequenced sample was peripheral blood. The receptor comes from a man between 18 and 29 years old with active or convalescent COVID-19. CDR3 amino acids: CASSMGTVGNTIYF. In nucleotides, the CDR3 is TGTGCCAGCAGCATGGGGACAGTGGGAAACACCATATATTTT.